This TCR beta chain was sequenced in a study of vaccination effects on CD4 cells after COVID-19. Background on the study: All participants had two doses of either the BNT162b2 or mRNA-1273 vaccine. Study-level results: Marked clonal contraction was seen late after vaccination (in both infection- and vaccine-induced clones).

The ViraFEST assay expanded antigen-specific CD4+ T cells with viral peptide pools before sequencing. An approximately ten-day culture period preceded the isolation of CD4+ T cells. Wells containing two million PBMC each were cultured with 9 to 10 IU/ml IL-2 and 8 to 10 ug/ml peptides. On days 3 and 7, fresh IL-2 medium replaced half the medium. Note on this clone: Antigen specificity is unknown.

Some clones are missing from TCRdb's copy, which holds only in-frame ones; the method was immunoSEQ multiplex PCR. Of over 55,000 clones in the sample, roughly 79% were seen once. Germline-derived CDR1 and CDR2 are MNHEY and SVGAGI. V was cut by 6 bases and J by 1 base, with 12 bases left in between. This CDR3 has 14 residues. The origin of this receptor is a human donor who received a COVID-19 vaccine. The sequenced sample was CD4+ T cells from PBMCs cultured with HCoV-229E spike peptides, obtained before COVID-19 vaccination. This sequence joins TRBV6-5 and TRBJ1-2; D not resolved. The CDR3 coding sequence is TGTGCCAGCAGGACGGGATTCTTTAACTATGGCTACACCTTC. Translated, it gives CASRTGFFNYGYTF.